A selection of T cell receptor beta chains follows, all from one sample in a study of CD8+ T cells in alopecia areata. Sequencing used immunoSEQ multiplex PCR; TCRdb keeps in-frame clones, though not all of them. The repertoire holds a few hundred thousand clones, with more than 60% as singletons. Sequences were derived from CD4+ T cells sorted from blood, sampled at approximately week 45, from a patient treated with tofacitinib. These receptors all stem from a human donor with alopecia areata. Each CDR3 is given with its conserved first and last residue. A D gene is named only where the DNA matches it firmly.

V gene: TRBV6-6; J gene: TRBJ1-2; D gene: TRBD1; CDR3 protein: CASLPGQGYGYTF
V gene: TRBV2; J gene: TRBJ2-3; D gene: TRBD1; CDR3 protein: CASSEDRAADTQYF
V gene: TRBV2; J gene: TRBJ2-1; D gene: TRBD1; CDR3 protein: CASSDGRGREQFF
V gene: TRBV29-1; J gene: TRBJ2-7; D gene: TRBD1; CDR3 protein: CSVRQGDEQYF
V gene: TRBV5-1; J gene: TRBJ2-3; D gene: NA; CDR3 protein: CASFLTRDTQYF
V gene: TRBV29-1; J gene: TRBJ2-1; D gene: TRBD1; CDR3 protein: CSVQGALHNEQFF
V gene: TRBV30; J gene: TRBJ1-5; D gene: NA; CDR3 protein: CAWTAGVGNQPQHF
V gene: TRBV4-3; J gene: TRBJ2-5; D gene: NA; CDR3 protein: CASSQGVRESETQYF
V gene: TRBV5-6; J gene: TRBJ2-3; D gene: TRBD1; CDR3 protein: CASRARDRVADTQYF
V gene: TRBV7-3; J gene: TRBJ2-1; D gene: TRBD2; CDR3 protein: CASSLERLAGWSSEQFF
V gene: TRBV6-5; J gene: TRBJ2-1; D gene: NA; CDR3 protein: CASSYTGSYNEQFF
V gene: TRBV30; J gene: TRBJ1-1; D gene: TRBD1; CDR3 protein: CAFTPHRGRGQNTEAFF
V gene: TRBV4-2; J gene: TRBJ2-7; D gene: TRBD2; CDR3 protein: CASSPTKGTSGGLSYEQYF
V gene: TRBV10-3; J gene: TRBJ1-2; D gene: TRBD1; CDR3 protein: CAIRGVSTGATNYGYTF
V gene: TRBV28; J gene: TRBJ1-2; D gene: NA; CDR3 protein: CASLTHPPELNGYTF
V gene: TRBV29-1; J gene: TRBJ1-4; D gene: NA; CDR3 protein: CSVGSSNEKLFF
V gene: TRBV29-1; J gene: TRBJ2-3; D gene: TRBD1; CDR3 protein: CSVNKPGQGKQYF
V gene: TRBV29-1; J gene: TRBJ1-1; D gene: NA; CDR3 protein: CSVAGALAPTEAFF
V gene: TRBV11-2; J gene: TRBJ2-7; D gene: NA; CDR3 protein: CASSLSGSYEQYF
V gene: TRBV7-8; J gene: TRBJ2-1; D gene: NA; CDR3 protein: CASSLLRGGRSSYNEQFF
V gene: TRBV5-1; J gene: TRBJ2-5; D gene: NA; CDR3 protein: CASSLDRARAETQYF
V gene: TRBV5-1; J gene: TRBJ1-2; D gene: TRBD1; CDR3 protein: CASSLAPSGQTPLPGYTF
V gene: TRBV29-1; J gene: TRBJ1-1; D gene: NA; CDR3 protein: CSTAGAENTEAFF
V gene: TRBV5-1; J gene: TRBJ2-7; D gene: NA; CDR3 protein: CASSDGPDEQYF
V gene: TRBV11-3; J gene: TRBJ1-1; D gene: TRBD1; CDR3 protein: CASSQGQGPPEAFF
V gene: TRBV10-3; J gene: TRBJ2-1; D gene: TRBD1; CDR3 protein: CATGETGRFNNEQFF
V gene: TRBV6-5; J gene: TRBJ2-3; D gene: NA; CDR3 protein: CAAHEAGRTDTQYF
V gene: TRBV30; J gene: TRBJ1-4; D gene: NA; CDR3 protein: CAWSPQGTEKLFF
V gene: TRBV27; J gene: TRBJ1-2; D gene: TRBD1; CDR3 protein: CASSLTGARGDGYTF
V gene: TRBV6-5; J gene: TRBJ1-4; D gene: TRBD1; CDR3 protein: CASSFRKQTGGEKLFF
V gene: TRBV5-1; J gene: TRBJ2-1; D gene: NA; CDR3 protein: CASSEGMGANEQFF
V gene: TRBV29-1; J gene: TRBJ1-2; D gene: NA; CDR3 protein: CSGGQGRLDYTF
V gene: TRBV14; J gene: TRBJ1-2; D gene: NA; CDR3 protein: CASSLAGIVRGYTF
V gene: TRBV4-3; J gene: TRBJ1-4; D gene: NA; CDR3 protein: CASSQDPGALGIF
V gene: TRBV6-5; J gene: TRBJ1-1; D gene: NA; CDR3 protein: CASSLSPGDGEAFF
V gene: TRBV7-9; J gene: TRBJ1-2; D gene: TRBD1; CDR3 protein: CASSLGGGQGNYGYTF
V gene: TRBV5-6; J gene: TRBJ2-3; D gene: TRBD2; CDR3 protein: CASSLRSGTTDTQYF
V gene: TRBV6-1; J gene: TRBJ2-5; D gene: NA; CDR3 protein: CASKLARGQETQYF
V gene: TRBV9; J gene: TRBJ1-4; D gene: TRBD1; CDR3 protein: CASSALGQGYNEKLFF
V gene: TRBV15; J gene: TRBJ1-1; D gene: NA; CDR3 protein: CATSPDRMNTEAFF
V gene: TRBV30; J gene: TRBJ1-5; D gene: TRBD1; CDR3 protein: CAWSSTGDGQPQHF
V gene: TRBV28; J gene: TRBJ2-5; D gene: TRBD1; CDR3 protein: CASSFTGTGGASETQYF
V gene: TRBV7-2; J gene: TRBJ2-7; D gene: TRBD2; CDR3 protein: CASSPHGGDYEQYF
V gene: TRBV4-2; J gene: TRBJ2-4; D gene: NA; CDR3 protein: CASSQDPLAKNIQYF
V gene: TRBV11-3; J gene: TRBJ2-1; D gene: NA; CDR3 protein: CASSYTPRGQLDNEQFF
V gene: TRBV29-1; J gene: TRBJ1-1; D gene: NA; CDR3 protein: CSSTTVLNTEAFF
V gene: TRBV25-1; J gene: TRBJ2-3; D gene: NA; CDR3 protein: CASRSWTPSTDTQYF
V gene: TRBV19; J gene: TRBJ2-1; D gene: TRBD2; CDR3 protein: CASSPSLAGGRNEQFF
V gene: TRBV9; J gene: TRBJ1-6; D gene: NA; CDR3 protein: CASSVGQSGSPLHF
V gene: TRBV27; J gene: TRBJ2-7; D gene: NA; CDR3 protein: CASSLQGPSSYEQYF
V gene: TRBV15; J gene: TRBJ2-3; D gene: TRBD2; CDR3 protein: CATSRGSGGTDTQYF
V gene: TRBV9; J gene: TRBJ1-1; D gene: NA; CDR3 protein: CASSVGGKETEAFF
V gene: TRBV25-1; J gene: TRBJ2-3; D gene: NA; CDR3 protein: CPTDTTDTQYF
V gene: TRBV5-1; J gene: TRBJ1-5; D gene: NA; CDR3 protein: CASSLEVGNQPQHF
V gene: TRBV4-3; J gene: TRBJ1-2; D gene: NA; CDR3 protein: CASSQGRFGDGYTF